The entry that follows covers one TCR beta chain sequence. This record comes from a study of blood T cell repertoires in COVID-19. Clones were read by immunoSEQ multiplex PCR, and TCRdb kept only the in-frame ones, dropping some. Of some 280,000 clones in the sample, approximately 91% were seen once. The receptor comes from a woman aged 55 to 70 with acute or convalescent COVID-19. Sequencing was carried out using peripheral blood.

CDR3 DNA sequence: TGTGCCAGCGGCTCAGGGGCCAATCAGCCCCAGCATTTT. Its protein is CASGSGANQPQHF. V gene TRBV7-7 combines with J gene TRBJ1-5, with D maybe TRBD1 (6 bases). CDR3 length: 13 residues. Per germline, CDR1 SSHAT and CDR2 FNYEAQ (reference sequence). With 8 bases removed from V and 3 bases from J, the gap between germline ends came to 11 bases.